Below, 27 T cell receptor beta chains from the same sample are listed, as sequenced in a study of tumor-infiltrating lymphocytes in primary liver carcinoma. Blood RNA was derived from unsorted whole blood, and germline DNA was extracted too. TCR beta cDNA was made from roughly 500 ng total RNA with a constant-region primer. Libraries for TCR beta were built through three nested multiplex PCR rounds, which together made up a slightly modified ARM-PCR procedure. TRBV1-TRBV30 forward primers paired with a C-beta reverse primer drove the first two PCR rounds, roughly 9 cycles each. TCRdb re-called the multiplex PCR reads with MiXCR, one entry per CDR3 protein. The table records 300,000 to 400,000 distinct CDR3 sequences, roughly two thirds of them present only once. Sequenced sample: peripheral blood. The receptors shown here come from a man aged 40-50 years with primary liver carcinoma and hepatitis B virus infection.

With regard to this clonotype: One end of the junction does not line up with germline, which may come from a read error. V usage is TRBV11-2 and J usage is TRBJ2-7; D unclear. Germline V gives CDR1 SGHAT, CDR2 FQNNGV. This CDR3 contains 14 residues. CDR3 coding DNA: TGTCCCAGCAGCTTAGTGTCGAGAAACTACGAGCAATACTTC. Its translation is CPSSLVSRNYEQYF.

The rearrangement joins TRBV5-1 to TRBJ2-1; D could derive from TRBD1 or TRBD2 (5 bases each). V lost 3 bases and J lost 10, with 20 bases in between. Germline CDR1 reads SGHRS; CDR2 reads YFSETQ. This CDR3 is 15 amino acids long. CDR3 coding DNA: TGCGCCAGCAGCTCCGGGACCAGACTCTCCTACGAGCAGTTCTTC. Protein sequence: CASSSGTRLSYEQFF.

This clonotype has a handful of counts. V is TRBV11-2 and J is TRBJ2-1, with 12 positions matching TRBD2. In germline, CDR1 is SGHAT, CDR2 FQNNGV. The CDR3 loop spans 17 amino acids. V shed 1 base and J 6 bases; nucleotides not matched to a gene: 7. As DNA, the CDR3 is TGTGCCAGCAGCTTAGGGGCTGCTAGCGGGAGGGCCAATGAGCAGTTCTTC. It encodes CASSLGAASGRANEQFF.

This clonotype was seen at least ten times. The CDR3 coding sequence is TGTGCCAGCAGTTACGCCCTGGAGGGGACCCAGTACTTC. Translating gives CASSYALEGTQYF. V and J are TRBV6-5 and TRBJ2-5; the D gene is possibly TRBD2 (6 bases). CDR1 and CDR2 (germline): MNHEY, SVGAGI. The CDR3 extends over 13 amino acids. V was trimmed by 2 bases and J by 7 bases, leaving 11 bases between them.

To note about this clonotype: The junction does not match germline at one end; this may be a read error. V is TRBV11-2 and J is TRBJ2-1, with 10 bases identical to TRBD2. There are 16 residues in the CDR3. Germline V gene sequence: CDR1 SGHAT, CDR2 FQNNGV. The CDR3 region is CASSPPGLAHYNEQFF. In DNA, the CDR3 is TGTGCCAGCAGCCCCCCGGGACTAGCGCATTACAATGAGCAGTTCTTT.

For this clonotype: At one boundary the junction diverges from the germline segment, which might be a read error. The chain links TRBV11-2 to TRBJ2-7; 7 bases are a match to TRBD2. The CDR3 loop spans 15 amino acids. Germline-derived CDR1 and CDR2 are SGHAT and FQNNGV. The CDR3 bases are TGTGCCAGCAGCCTGACTAGCTGGATCGTCTACGAACAGTACTTC. It specifies CASSLTSWIVYEQYF. Complete variable domain (other parts from reference TRBV11-2 and TRBJ2-7): EAGVAQSPRYKIIEKRQSVAFWCNPISGHATLYWYQQILGQGPKLLIQFQNNGVVDDSQLPKDRFSAERLKGVDSTLKIQPAKLEDSAVYLCASSLTSWIVYEQYFGPGTRLTVT.

The V gene is TRBV5-1, the J gene TRBJ2-7; D remains ambiguous. V was cut by 0 bases and J by 3 bases, with 13 bases left in between. CDR1 and CDR2 from the germline V gene are SGHRS and YFSETQ. This CDR3 contains 15 residues. Here the CDR3 DNA reads TGCGCCAGCAGCTTGGAGAGTAACTCAGGCTACGAGCAGTACTTC. Protein sequence: CASSLESNSGYEQYF. Full variable domain (remainder filled in from reference TRBV5-1 and TRBJ2-7): KAGVTQTPRYLIKTRGQQVTLSCSPISGHRSVSWYQQTPGQGLQFLFEYFSETQRNKGNFPGRFSGRQFSNSRSEMNVSTLELGDSALYLCASSLESNSGYEQYFGPGTRLTVT.

This sequence joins TRBV11-3 and TRBJ2-2, with D tentatively TRBD2 (6 bases). Germline V CDR1 and CDR2: SGHNT, YENEEA. Trimming removed 2 bases from V and 6 bases from J, with 10 bases in between. The CDR3 runs to 14 residues. The CDR3 DNA follows: TGTGCCAGCAGCTTACGACTAGAAGCCGGGGAGCTGTTTTTT. Amino acid sequence: CASSLRLEAGELFF. The whole variable domain, filled in from reference TRBV11-3 and TRBJ2-2, reads EAGVVQSPRYKIIEKKQPVAFWCNPISGHNTLYWYLQNLGQGPELLIRYENEEAVDDSQLPKDRFSAERLKGVDSTLKIQPAELGDSAVYLCASSLRLEAGELFFGEGSRLTVL.

This clonotype was observed once. One end of the junction fails to match germline, which may point to a read error. This chain uses TRBV11-2 with TRBJ2-7, with unresolved D. The CDR3 has 15 residues. The germline V gene encodes CDR1 SGHAT and CDR2 FQNNGV. The DNA of the CDR3 is TGTGCCAGCAGCTGTCGGGCGGATAGCTCCTACAAGCAGTACTTC. Translation: CASSCRADSSYKQYF. The whole variable domain, remainder taken from reference TRBV11-2 and TRBJ2-7, is EAGVAQSPRYKIIEKRQSVAFWCNPISGHATLYWYQQILGQGPKLLIQFQNNGVVDDSQLPKDRFSAERLKGVDSTLKIQPAKLEDSAVYLCASSCRADSSYKQYFGPGTRLTVT.

This clonotype came up once. A read error may account for a junction end that differs from germline. The rearrangement uses TRBV11-2 and TRBJ2-1; D gene ambiguous. Germline V gene sequence: CDR1 SGHAT, CDR2 FQNNGV. CDR3 size: 16 residues. For the CDR3, the DNA is TGTGCCAGCATCTCAGAACACAACTACTCCTACAGTGAGCAGTTCTTC. This encodes CASISEHNYSYSEQFF.

The table lists this clonotype with a count of one. The chain recombines TRBV4-3 with TRBJ2-2; D ambiguous. CDR1 is LGHNA, CDR2 YSLEER, per germline. This CDR3 comprises 15 residues. The CDR3, as DNA: TGCGTCGGCAGCCAATCCCGGATCGGCACCGGGGAGCTGTTTTTT. Amino acids: CVGSQSRIGTGELFF.

Details on this clonotype: This sequence may be a read error, since a much larger clone differs from it by one base. The chain combines TRBV5-5 with TRBJ2-7; 13 bases map to TRBD2. V lost 6 bases and J lost 3; bases outside the gene matches: 9. The CDR3 loop spans 16 amino acids. Per the germline V gene, CDR1 is SGHKS and CDR2 is YYEKEE (reference sequence). CDR3 nucleotide sequence: TGTGCCAGCAACTGGACTAGCGGGAGCCCCGTCTACGAGCAGTACTTC. It specifies CASNWTSGSPVYEQYF.

This clonotype was seen a handful of times. The chain recombines TRBV4-3 with TRBJ2-1; 11 bases are shared with TRBD2. CDR1 is LGHNA, CDR2 YSLEER, per germline. Trimming removed 4 bases from V and 4 bases from J; junction bases left unmatched: 6. This CDR3 has 16 residues. CDR3 sequence: CASSREASGRYNEQFF. The DNA of the CDR3 is TGCGCCAGCAGCCGAGAGGCTAGCGGGAGGTACAATGAGCAGTTCTTC.

In this sample, this clonotype turned up many times. V is TRBV6-6 and J is TRBJ2-1; 9 bases match TRBD2. Looked up from germline, CDR1 is MNHNY and CDR2 is SVGAGI (reference sequence). Losses at the gene ends were 8 bases for V and 5 bases for J; bases not matched to a gene: 16. The CDR3 runs to 17 residues. CDR3 protein: CASRRGTSTAFNNEQFF. The CDR3 DNA sequence: TGTGCCAGCCGCCGGGGGACTAGCACGGCGTTTAACAATGAGCAGTTCTTC.

This clonotype came up once. This sequence joins TRBV12-3 or TRBV12-4 and TRBJ2-5; D is possibly TRBD1 or TRBD2 (5 bases each). The last part of the DNA fits TRBJ2-1 better; the J call may be wrong. The CDR3 extends over 16 amino acids. CDR3 sequence: CASTLAPAQESETQFF. DNA for the CDR3: TGTGCCAGCACCCTAGCCCCAGCACAGGAGTCAGAGACCCAGTTCTTC.

In its sample, this clonotype was seen many times. This chain uses TRBV6-5 with TRBJ2-7, with D possibly being TRBD1 (5 bases). The V and J ends lost 0 bases and 4 bases respectively, with 16 bases between them. The CDR3 runs 16 residues. Germline V gene lookup returns CDR1 MNHEY and CDR2 SVGAGI. CDR3 loop: CASSYSIGLGAYEQYF. For the CDR3, the DNA is TGTGCCAGCAGTTACTCGATAGGTCTAGGGGCATACGAGCAGTACTTC.

This chain uses TRBV30 with TRBJ1-5; D is ambiguous. CDR3 length: 12 residues. In germline, CDR1 is GTSNPN, CDR2 SVGIG (reference sequence). The V end lost 2 bases, the J end lost 7 bases, and 9 bases lay between the germline ends. The chain's CDR3 is CAWSRPPQPQHF. In DNA form, the CDR3 reads TGTGCCTGGAGTCGTCCCCCCCAGCCCCAGCATTTT.

Concerning this clonotype: A read error may account for a junction end that differs from germline. V is TRBV4-3 and J is TRBJ2-1; tentatively, D is TRBD2 (6 bases). Germline V gives CDR1 LGHNA, CDR2 YSLEER. This CDR3 is built from 14 residues. This CDR3 is CASSHLAFEGEQFF. CDR3 nucleotide sequence: TGCGCCAGCAGCCACCTAGCGTTCGAAGGTGAGCAATTCTTC.

This clonotype was observed many times. The CDR3 is CASSQSGYEQYF. CDR3 in DNA: TGTGCCAGCAGCCAAAGTGGTTACGAGCAGTACTTC. V and J are TRBV11-2 and TRBJ2-7; D unclear. Germline assignment: CDR1 SGHAT and CDR2 FQNNGV. CDR3 length: 12 residues. V was shortened by 5 bases and J by 4 bases, with 9 bases between the two germline ends.

V is TRBV29-1 and J is TRBJ2-1, with no clear D. Looked up from germline, CDR1 is SQVTM and CDR2 is ANQGSEA. The ends were cut back, 5 bases at V and 9 bases at J, with 11 bases in the middle. The CDR3 covers 11 residues. CDR3 protein: CSVHQVGEQFF. The CDR3, as DNA: TGCAGCGTTCACCAGGTCGGTGAGCAGTTCTTC.

Points on this clonotype: One end of the junction is discordant with germline, which a read error may explain. V usage is TRBV11-2 and J usage is TRBJ1-1; possibly TRBD1 for D (5 bases). CDR1 and CDR2 from the germline V gene are SGHAT and FQNNGV. The CDR3 length is 15 residues. The CDR3 sequence is CVSSSSDSMNTEAFF. As DNA, the CDR3 is TGTGTCAGCAGCTCCTCTGACAGCATGAACACTGAAGCTTTCTTT.

This clonotype was recorded once. The rearrangement joins TRBV6-2 or TRBV6-3 to TRBJ2-5; D not resolved. Trimming pared 4 bases from V and 5 bases from J, leaving 8 bases between. Germline-derived CDR1 and CDR2 are MNHEY and SVGEGT. The CDR3 contains 12 residues. The CDR3 DNA reads TGTGCCAGCAGTTGGAACCGCGAGACCCAGTACTTC. It yields the protein CASSWNRETQYF.

This clonotype was seen at least ten times. This chain uses TRBV5-1 with TRBJ2-3, with D possibly TRBD1 on 5 matching bases. This CDR3 is 13 amino acids long. Germline CDR1 is SGHRS and CDR2 is YFSETQ. Trimming left V 5 bases short and J 4 bases short, with 11 bases between. The CDR3 coding sequence is TGCGCCAGCAGAGGCGCAGGGCCAGATACGCAGTATTTT. Protein: CASRGAGPDTQYF. Looking up the rest from reference TRBV5-1 and TRBJ2-3 gives the full variable domain: KAGVTQTPRYLIKTRGQQVTLSCSPISGHRSVSWYQQTPGQGLQFLFEYFSETQRNKGNFPGRFSGRQFSNSRSEMNVSTLELGDSALYLCASRGAGPDTQYFGPGTRLTVL.

The chain is built from TRBV12-3 or TRBV12-4 and TRBJ2-2; the match to TRBD2 covers 7 bases. V shed 3 bases, J shed 5 bases, and the junction held 9 bases outside the gene matches. The CDR3 sequence is 16 residues long. In DNA form, the CDR3 reads TGTGCCAGCAGTTTTATATCGGGAGGTGGGACCGGGGAGCTGTTTTTT. Its protein product is CASSFISGGGTGELFF.

The rearrangement uses TRBV5-6 and TRBJ2-7, with TRBD1 identical over 8 bases. This CDR3 has 17 residues. The junction had 14 bases not matched to a gene; V was cut back by 4 bases and J by 2 bases. Germline CDR1 and CDR2: SGHDT and YYEEEE. CDR3 loop: CASSPINTGGQAYEQYF. The CDR3 region has the DNA TGTGCCAGCAGCCCAATTAACACAGGGGGACAAGCCTACGAGCAGTACTTC.

Concerning this clonotype: This may be a read error, as it is one base from a much larger clone. This chain joins TRBV12-3 or TRBV12-4 and TRBJ2-3, with D unclear. This CDR3 spans 12 amino acids. CDR3 sequence (DNA): TGTGTCAGCAGTTACGGTAGGGATACGCAGTATTTT. It codes for CVSSYGRDTQYF.

The chain is built from TRBV20-1 and TRBJ2-7; D unresolved. The CDR3 spans 14 residues. V lost 4 bases and J lost 0, with 13 bases in between. Germline V lookup: CDR1 DFQATT, CDR2 SNEGSKA (reference sequence). The CDR3 DNA is TGCAGTGCTATACCTTCGCTTAGCTCCTACGAGCAGTACTTC. Translation gives CSAIPSLSSYEQYF.